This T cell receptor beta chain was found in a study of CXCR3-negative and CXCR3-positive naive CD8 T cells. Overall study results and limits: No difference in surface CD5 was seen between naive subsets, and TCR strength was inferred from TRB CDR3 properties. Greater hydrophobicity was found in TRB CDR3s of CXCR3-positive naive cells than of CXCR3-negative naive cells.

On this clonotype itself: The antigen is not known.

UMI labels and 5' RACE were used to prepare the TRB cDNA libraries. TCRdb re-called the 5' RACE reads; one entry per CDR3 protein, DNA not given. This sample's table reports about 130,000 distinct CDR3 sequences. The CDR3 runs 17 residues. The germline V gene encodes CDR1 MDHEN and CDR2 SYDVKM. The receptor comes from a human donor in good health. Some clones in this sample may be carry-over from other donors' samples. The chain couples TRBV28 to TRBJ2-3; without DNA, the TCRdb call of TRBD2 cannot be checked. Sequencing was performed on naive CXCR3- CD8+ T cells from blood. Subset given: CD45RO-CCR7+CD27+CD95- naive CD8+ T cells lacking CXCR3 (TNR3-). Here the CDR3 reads CASSVGTRPTATDTQYF.